The 32 T cell receptor beta chains listed next were all sequenced from one sample in a study of vaccination and CD4 T cells after COVID-19 (dated by TCRdb to the early 2020s). Their antigen targets remain unknown. Explained via the paper, the treatment or condition label denotes: roughly nine-day PBMC culture with coronavirus spike peptide pools or control peptides (ViraFEST assay). The library was built by means of PCR. The data were produced on an Illumina iSeq 100. At the Johns Hopkins FTIC core, DNA from the cultured CD4+ T cells underwent TCR sequencing with the Oncomine TCR Beta short-read assay. Clones were called with MiXCR by TCRdb after fastp trimmed the public reads at Q25, and only in-frame beta chains were retained. Identical CDR3 protein sequences are pooled into one entry, listed with their most common genes and DNA. The sample table records about 9,100 distinct CDR3 sequences; roughly 60% of these occur just once. The top ten constitute roughly 12% of the sample.

Sequencing was performed on cultured CD4+ T cells from blood, taken after SARS-CoV-2 vaccination. The receptors stem from a human donor with COVID-19.

V and J are TRBV20-1 and TRBJ2-3; TRBD2 aligns across 10 bases. Trimming took 4 bases from V and 2 from J; bases not matched to a gene: 9. CDR1 DFQATT and CDR2 SNEGSKA come from the germline V gene (reference sequence). The CDR3 totals 16 residues. The CDR3 sequence: CSAIAASGGTTDTQYF. DNA for the CDR3: TGCAGTGCTATAGCGGCTAGCGGGGGAACCACAGATACGCAGTATTTT.

V and J are TRBV20-1 and TRBJ1-2, with 7 bases identical to TRBD1. CDR1 and CDR2 from the germline V gene are DFQATT and SNEGSKA (reference sequence). Unmatched junction bases numbered 13, after V lost 6 bases and J lost 6 bases. The CDR3 has 14 residues. The CDR3 DNA sequence: TGCAGTGCAAACCCGACAGGGAGGTTGGATGGCTACACCTTC. Translating it yields CSANPTGRLDGYTF.

V and J are TRBV19 and TRBJ1-5; D is unclear. Trimming took off 3 bases at V and 5 bases at J, with 20 bases between the two ends. From germline, CDR1 is LNHDA and CDR2 SQIVND (reference sequence). CDR3 length: 17 residues. CDR3 amino acids: CASSIGVSGRRDQPQHF. The CDR3 DNA reads TGTGCCAGTAGTATTGGGGTTTCAGGTCGAAGGGATCAGCCCCAGCATTTT.

This chain links TRBV7-2 with TRBJ2-3; D gene ambiguous. The germline V gene encodes CDR1 SGHTA and CDR2 FQGNSA. V was shortened by 3 bases and J by 4 bases, with 11 bases between the two germline ends. The CDR3 consists of 14 residues. The CDR3 sequence: CASSFADRADTQYF. The CDR3 DNA reads as TGTGCCAGCAGCTTTGCGGACCGGGCAGATACGCAGTATTTT.

The sample holds a few counts of this clonotype. The chain couples TRBV6-1 to TRBJ1-2; possibly TRBD1 for D (5 bases). The V end was cut by 5 bases, the J end by 0 bases, with 22 bases between. The germline gives CDR1 MNHNS, CDR2 SASEGT. This CDR3 has 18 amino acids. This CDR3 is CASSPRAKTGSPNYGYTF. Written as DNA, the CDR3 is TGTGCCAGCAGTCCCCGAGCTAAAACAGGTTCCCCTAACTATGGCTACACCTTC.

This clonotype was detected once. The chain employs TRBV5-1 and TRBJ1-1, with no clear D. The CDR3 covers 14 residues. V was trimmed by 1 base and J by 8 bases, leaving 15 bases between them. Germline CDR1 reads SGHRS; CDR2 reads YFSETQ. CDR3 sequence (DNA): TGCGCCAGCAGCTTGTTACCTTCGTCGGAGGAAGCTTTCTTT. Translation: CASSLLPSSEEAFF.

This clonotype occurred a few times. The V gene is TRBV15, the J gene TRBJ1-1; 7 positions agree with TRBD1. Per germline, CDR1 LNHNV and CDR2 YYDKDF (reference sequence). The V and J ends lost 5 bases and 8 bases, in that order; junction bases with no gene match: 2. The CDR3 contains 11 residues. The CDR3 is CATSLTGEAFF. The CDR3 DNA sequence: TGTGCCACCAGCTTGACAGGGGAAGCTTTCTTT.

This clonotype was seen a few times. J is TRBJ1-5 and V is TRBV6-5, with D possibly matching TRBD1 (5 bases). Per the germline V gene, CDR1 is MNHEY and CDR2 is SVGAGI. Trimming stripped 4 bases from V and 6 bases from J, with 7 bases between. The CDR3 loop spans 12 amino acids. CDR3 region: CASSFQGQPQHF. CDR3 coding DNA: TGTGCCAGCAGTTTCCAGGGTCAGCCCCAGCATTTT.

This clonotype was detected only a few times. J is TRBJ1-2 and V is TRBV7-2; D unclear. CDR3 size: 12 residues. The germline V and J ends were trimmed by 5 bases and 8 bases, with 12 bases remaining between them. Germline assignment: CDR1 SGHTA and CDR2 FQGNSA. The CDR3, as DNA: TGTGCCAGCAGCCTGAGGTTGGGAGGCTACACCTTC. Protein sequence: CASSLRLGGYTF.

The J gene is TRBJ1-2, the V gene TRBV6-2 or TRBV6-3, with 9 bases fitting TRBD1. Germline V gene sequence: CDR1 MNHEY, CDR2 SVGEGT. V dropped 4 bases and J dropped 7; count of bases not matched to a gene: 10. This CDR3 is 15 amino acids long. In nucleotides, the CDR3 is TGTGCCAGCAGTTCGGACTTATGGGACAGGGTTGGCTACACCTTC. Residues: CASSSDLWDRVGYTF.

This chain connects TRBV20-1 to TRBJ1-4; D call uncertain. CDR3 size: 14 residues. Germline CDR1 and CDR2: DFQATT and SNEGSKA (reference sequence). V was shortened by 3 bases and J by 7 bases, with 15 bases between the two germline ends. This chain's CDR3 is CSASHASGSEKLFF. Written as DNA, the CDR3 is TGCAGTGCTAGTCACGCTTCGGGGAGTGAAAAACTGTTTTTT.

The chain uses TRBV24-1 and TRBJ2-5; the match to TRBD1 covers 8 bases. Unmatched junction bases numbered 11, after V lost 4 bases and J lost 5 bases. CDR1 is KGHDR, CDR2 SFDVKD, per germline. The CDR3 is 16 amino acids. DNA of the CDR3: TGTGCCACCAGTGAACCCGACAGGGGATCTCGCGAGACCCAGTACTTC. Its translation: CATSEPDRGSRETQYF.

J is TRBJ1-2 and V is TRBV6-1; 10 nucleotides match TRBD1. The CDR3 consists of 13 residues. CDR1 is MNHNS and CDR2 is SASEGT in the germline V gene. V dropped 6 bases and J dropped 10; count of bases not matched to a gene: 8. CDR3 residues: CASSSDRGRVYTF. DNA for the CDR3: TGTGCCAGCAGCTCCGACAGGGGGCGCGTCTACACCTTC.

The V and J genes are TRBV6-1 and TRBJ2-5, with a weak D call TRBD2 (7 bases). The CDR3 is 18 residues long. V lost 2 bases to trimming and J lost 7 bases, with 26 bases between them. Per germline, CDR1 MNHNS and CDR2 SASEGT. The DNA for the CDR3 is TGTGCCAGCAGTGAATACCCCCGGGGAGGCTACAGGGAGGGGACCCAGTACTTC. Amino acids: CASSEYPRGGYREGTQYF.

This chain uses TRBV6-1 with TRBJ2-5; D uncertain. CDR1 is MNHNS and CDR2 is SASEGT in the germline V gene. Between the trimmed V and J ends, which lost 2 bases and 5 bases, there was a span of 3 bases. This CDR3 has 11 residues. CDR3 sequence: CASSEKETQYF. DNA of the CDR3: TGTGCCAGCAGTGAAAAGGAGACCCAGTACTTC.

This clonotype was seen only a few times. The rearrangement uses TRBV20-1 and TRBJ1-5; no firm D call. The CDR3 is 13 amino acids. V was pared by 3 bases and J by 3 bases, with 9 bases between. The germline CDR1 and CDR2 sequences are DFQATT and SNEGSKA (reference sequence). The chain's CDR3 is CSASETNNQPQHF. CDR3 nucleotides: TGCAGTGCTAGCGAAACTAACAATCAGCCCCAGCATTTT.

The table lists this clonotype with a count of one. V usage is TRBV19 and J usage is TRBJ1-5; the match to TRBD1 covers 9 bases. Germline CDR1 reads LNHDA; CDR2 reads SQIVND (reference sequence). This CDR3 comprises 16 residues. V trimming: 5 bases; J trimming: 4 bases; junction bases outside the gene matches: 9. The CDR3 DNA follows: TGTGCCAGTAGTGACGGGACAGGGAGCGGGAATCAGCCCCAGCATTTT. The encoded protein is CASSDGTGSGNQPQHF.

This clonotype was seen a few times. The gene calls are TRBV20-1 and TRBJ2-5; D may be TRBD1 or TRBD2 (5 bases each). V lost 5 bases and J lost 6, with 19 bases in between. The CDR3 is 14 residues long. CDR1 DFQATT and CDR2 SNEGSKA come from the germline V gene (reference sequence). CDR3 protein: CSAPNHGAYKTQYF. The CDR3 DNA is TGCAGTGCTCCAAACCACGGGGCCTACAAGACCCAGTACTTC.

This clonotype showed up just a few times. This chain uses TRBV7-2 with TRBJ1-6; 7 bases line up with TRBD1. This CDR3 has 14 residues. V dropped 4 bases and J dropped 7; count of bases not matched to a gene: 4. CDR1 is SGHTA and CDR2 is FQGNSA in the germline V gene. The CDR3 region has the DNA TGTGCCAGCAGCTCACAGGGGTCGAATTCACCCCTCCACTTT. Amino acids: CASSSQGSNSPLHF.

The chain uses TRBV29-1 and TRBJ1-1; no clear D gene. The V gene lost 4 bases and the J gene lost 4 bases, with 10 bases spanning the gap. The CDR3 is 12 residues long. Germline V lookup: CDR1 SQVTM, CDR2 ANQGSEA. CDR3 in DNA: TGCAGCGTTGCCGGGAGCCCCACTGAAGCTTTCTTT. Translation: CSVAGSPTEAFF. Complete variable domain (other parts from reference TRBV29-1 and TRBJ1-1): SAVISQKPSRDICQRGTSLTIQCQVDSQVTMMFWYRQQPGQSLTLIATANQGSEATYESGFVIDKFPISRPNLTFSTLTVSNMSPEDSSIYLCSVAGSPTEAFFGQGTRLTVV.

V is TRBV6-1 and J is TRBJ2-7; a possible D gene is TRBD2 (6 bases). V was pared by 9 bases and J by 0 bases, with 18 bases between. Germline assignment: CDR1 MNHNS and CDR2 SASEGT. This CDR3 contains 15 residues. Here the CDR3 DNA reads TGTGCCAGTTCGGGATTGGGGGGAACCTCCTACGAGCAGTACTTC. Its protein product is CASSGLGGTSYEQYF.

V usage is TRBV20-1 and J usage is TRBJ2-7, with 12 positions matching TRBD2. Germline CDR1 and CDR2: DFQATT and SNEGSKA (reference sequence). Trimming at V came to 0 bases and at J to 4 bases, leaving 7 bases not matched to a gene. The CDR3 has 16 residues. In DNA form, the CDR3 reads TGCAGTGCTAGAGATACGCTAGCGGGGGGGATTTACGAGCAGTACTTC. Encoded protein: CSARDTLAGGIYEQYF.

The V and J genes are TRBV6-1 and TRBJ2-1; D ambiguous. V lost 6 bases, J lost 14 bases, and 20 bases lay in between. The CDR3 loop spans 13 amino acids. Looked up from germline, CDR1 is MNHNS and CDR2 is SASEGT. The CDR3 nucleotides are TGTGCCAGCAGAGTGTCAGGCCTAAGAGGAGAGTTCTTC. Residues: CASRVSGLRGEFF.

The V and J genes are TRBV6-1 and TRBJ2-5, with 7 bases lining up with TRBD1. V shed 3 bases, J shed 4 bases, and the junction held 8 bases outside the gene matches. This CDR3 comprises 15 residues. Per the germline V gene, CDR1 is MNHNS and CDR2 is SASEGT. In DNA, the CDR3 is TGTGCCAGCAGTGACGCAAGACAGGGTGGAGAGACCCAGTACTTC. It translates to CASSDARQGGETQYF.

In its sample, this clonotype was seen a few times. The chain is built from TRBV27 and TRBJ1-2, with D possibly TRBD1 on 6 matching bases. The CDR3 is 13 amino acids. Trimming removed 6 bases at V and 4 bases at J, with 12 bases between. Germline V gives CDR1 MNHEY, CDR2 SMNVEV (reference sequence). CDR3 loop: CASSQRGAYGYTF. The CDR3 nucleotides are TGTGCCAGCAGCCAAAGGGGGGCCTATGGCTACACCTTC.

The chain is built from TRBV2 and TRBJ1-5; 7 nucleotides agree with TRBD1. CDR1 is SNHLY, CDR2 FYNNEI, per germline. V shed 6 bases, J shed 7 bases, and the junction held 6 bases outside the gene matches. The length of the CDR3 is 13 residues. CDR3 nucleotide sequence: TGTGCCAGCAGAGGACAGGTACTCCAGCCCCAGCATTTT. Protein: CASRGQVLQPQHF. Full variable domain (remainder filled in from reference TRBV2 and TRBJ1-5): EPEVTQTPSHQVTQMGQEVILRCVPISNHLYFYWYRQILGQKVEFLVSFYNNEISEKSEIFDDQFSVERPDGSNFTLKIRSTKLEDSAMYFCASRGQVLQPQHFGDGTRLSIL.

This chain joins TRBV2 and TRBJ2-5; 11 bases are a match to TRBD2. Germline CDR1 reads SNHLY; CDR2 reads FYNNEI. This CDR3 has 17 residues. V shed 8 bases and J 1 base; nucleotides not matched to a gene: 12. CDR3 DNA: TGTGCCAGCGTGGAAATCTACCTAGCGGGGGGCCAAGAGACCCAGTACTTC. This encodes CASVEIYLAGGQETQYF.

This clonotype appeared a single time. The chain combines TRBV10-3 with TRBJ2-7, with 14 bases that match TRBD2. The CDR3 runs 15 residues. CDR1 and CDR2 from the germline V gene are ENHRY and SYGVKD. V shed 10 bases and J 3 bases; nucleotides not matched to a gene: 8. The CDR3 bases are TGTGCCACAGGGACTAGCGGGGGCCAACACTACGAGCAGTACTTC. This gives the protein CATGTSGGQHYEQYF.

The rearrangement joins TRBV7-4 to TRBJ2-7; tentatively, D is TRBD2 (7 bases). V lost 5 bases and J 0 bases, leaving 23 bases between the germline ends. Germline CDR1 SGHVT, CDR2 SQSDAQ. This CDR3 region has 18 residues. CDR3 in DNA: TGTGCCAGCAGCGTAGAGTCTTTGGGGGGGACAACCTCCTACGAGCAGTACTTC. Amino acids: CASSVESLGGTTSYEQYF.

For this clonotype: A read error may account for a junction end that differs from germline. The chain is built from TRBV6-5 and TRBJ2-5, with TRBD2 matching over 10 bases. CDR3 size: 16 residues. Germline V lookup: CDR1 MNHEY, CDR2 SVGAGI. The CDR3 bases are TGTGTCAGCAGTTACTCGGTAGCGGGGGGCAAAGAGACCCAGTACTTC. Protein: CVSSYSVAGGKETQYF.

This clonotype was detected a few times. The J gene is TRBJ2-7, the V gene TRBV10-3; 9 bases align to TRBD2. Trimming at V came to 7 bases and at J to 5 bases, leaving 6 bases not matched to a gene. The V gene's germline CDR1 is ENHRY and CDR2 SYGVKD. The CDR3 contains 13 residues. CDR3 in amino acids: CAIKASGAHEQYF. The CDR3 region has the DNA TGTGCCATCAAGGCTAGCGGGGCCCACGAGCAGTACTTC.

J is TRBJ2-3 and V is TRBV7-8; TRBD2 matches at 10 bases. CDR1 and CDR2 from the germline V gene are SGHVS and FQNEAQ. This CDR3 has 16 residues. J gave up 0 bases and V 2 bases, and 2 bases lay outside the gene matches. The CDR3 DNA follows: TGTGCCAGCAGCTTACTAGCGGGGGAAAGCACAGATACGCAGTATTTT. Translated, it gives CASSLLAGESTDTQYF.